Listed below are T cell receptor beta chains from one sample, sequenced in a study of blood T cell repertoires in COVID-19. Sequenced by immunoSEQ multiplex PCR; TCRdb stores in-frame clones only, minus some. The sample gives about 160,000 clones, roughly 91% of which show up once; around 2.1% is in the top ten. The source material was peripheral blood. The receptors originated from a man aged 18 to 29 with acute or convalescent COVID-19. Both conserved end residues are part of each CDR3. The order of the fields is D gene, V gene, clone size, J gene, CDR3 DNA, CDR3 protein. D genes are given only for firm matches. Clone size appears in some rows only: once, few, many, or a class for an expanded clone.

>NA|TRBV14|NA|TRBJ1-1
TGTGCCAGCAGCTACATCGGAGGGTATTTGAACACTGAAGCTTTCTTT
CASSYIGGYLNTEAFF
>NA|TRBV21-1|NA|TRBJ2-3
TGTGCCAGCAGCCACAAAATTCCCTGGACAGACACAGATACGCAGTATTTT
CASSHKIPWTDTDTQYF
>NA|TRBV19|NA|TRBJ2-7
TGTGCCAGTAGTATAGATGCTTTTCCAGGGGAATACGAGCAGTACTTC
CASSIDAFPGEYEQYF
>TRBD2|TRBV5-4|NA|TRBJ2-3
TGTGCCAGCAGCTCGAGACTAGCGGGAGAGTGGAGCACAGATACGCAGTATTTT
CASSSRLAGEWSTDTQYF
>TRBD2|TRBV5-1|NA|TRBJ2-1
TGCGCCAGCAGCTCAACACTAGCGGGAAACTACAATGAGCAGTTCTTC
CASSSTLAGNYNEQFF
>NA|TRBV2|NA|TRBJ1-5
TGTGCCAGCAGACCCGAGAGCGGCAATCAGCCCCAGCATTTT
CASRPESGNQPQHF
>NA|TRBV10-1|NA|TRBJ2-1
TGCGCCAGCAGTGATAATTTTGATGAGCAGTTCTTC
CASSDNFDEQFF
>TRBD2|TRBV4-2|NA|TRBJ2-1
TGTGCCAGCAGCCCACTTCTTAGCGGGAACTACAATGAGCAGTTCTTC
CASSPLLSGNYNEQFF
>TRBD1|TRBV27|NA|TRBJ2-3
TGTGCCAGCACCTTACTTGGGGACAGGTTCACAGATACGCAGTATTTT
CASTLLGDRFTDTQYF
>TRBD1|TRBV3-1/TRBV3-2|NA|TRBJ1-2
TGTGCCAGCAGCCCCAACGGACAGGAAGCCTATGGCTACACCTTC
CASSPNGQEAYGYTF
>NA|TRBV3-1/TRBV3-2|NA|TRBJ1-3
TGTGCCAGCAGCCAAGAAACAGCAAGCTTCGGAAACACCATATATTTT
CASSQETASFGNTIYF
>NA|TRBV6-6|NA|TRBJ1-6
TGTGCCAGCAGACTATGGGGCCCGGTCCCCCTCCACTTT
CASRLWGPVPLHF
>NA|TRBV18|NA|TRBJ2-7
TGTGCCAGCTCATCATCCGGGGTCAAAAGCTCCTACGAGCAGTACTTC
CASSSSGVKSSYEQYF
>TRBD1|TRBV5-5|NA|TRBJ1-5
TGTGCCAGCAGTCCGACAGGGGCCAGCAATCAGCCCCAGCATTTT
CASSPTGASNQPQHF
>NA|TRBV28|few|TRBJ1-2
TGTGCCAGCAGTCCCCGCTACTGGCGGGACGAATACTATGGCTACACCTTC
CASSPRYWRDEYYGYTF
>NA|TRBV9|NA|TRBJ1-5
TGTGCCAGCAGCGTAGATGGGCAGAGCCGGCAGCCCCAGCATTTT
CASSVDGQSRQPQHF
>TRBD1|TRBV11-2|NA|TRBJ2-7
TGTGCCAGCAGCTGGTACCGGGACAGGGGAATCTACGAGCAGTACTTC
CASSWYRDRGIYEQYF
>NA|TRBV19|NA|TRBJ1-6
TGTGCCAGTAGCACGCGGGCCCAAAATTCACCCCTCCACTTT
CASSTRAQNSPLHF
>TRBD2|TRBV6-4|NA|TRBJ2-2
TGTGCCAGCAGTGACTCTGCGGGGGGCCTCACCGGGGAGCTGTTTTTT
CASSDSAGGLTGELFF
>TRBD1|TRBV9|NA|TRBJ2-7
TGTGCCAGCAGCGTGACAGGGCAAGCCTACGAGCAGTACTTC
CASSVTGQAYEQYF
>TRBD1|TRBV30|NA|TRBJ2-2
TGTGCCTGGGCCGGGACAGGGAAGACCGGGGAGCTGTTTTTT
CAWAGTGKTGELFF
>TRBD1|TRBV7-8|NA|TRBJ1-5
TGTGCCAGCAGCTTAGCGGCAGGGGGAGGGCCCCAGCATTTT
CASSLAAGGGPQHF
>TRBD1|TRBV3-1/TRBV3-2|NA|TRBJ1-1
TGTGCCAGCAGCCGAAACTACAGGGGGCGCTTTGAAAACACTGAAGCTTTCTTT
CASSRNYRGRFENTEAFF
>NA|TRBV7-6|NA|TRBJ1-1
TGTGCCAGCAGCGTTACAGGGCCCGGGAACACTGAAGCTTTCTTT
CASSVTGPGNTEAFF
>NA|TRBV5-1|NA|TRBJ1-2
TGCGCCAGCAGCTTTCAGGGATTAGCTAACTATGGCTACACCTTC
CASSFQGLANYGYTF
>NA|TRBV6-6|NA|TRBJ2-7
TGTGCCAGCAGTCCTAACGAACTAAACTACGAGCAGTACTTC
CASSPNELNYEQYF
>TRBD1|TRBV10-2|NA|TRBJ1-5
TGCGCCAGCAGTGAGGCAGGGGGCATCAATCAGCCCCAGCATTTT
CASSEAGGINQPQHF
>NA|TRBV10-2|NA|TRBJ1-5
TGCGCCAGCAGTGAGTCCCCAGGGCCAGCAAATCAGCCCCAGCATTTT
CASSESPGPANQPQHF
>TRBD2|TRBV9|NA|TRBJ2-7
TGTGCCAGCAGCGCGCGGGGACTAGCGGGATCCTACGAGCAGTACTTC
CASSARGLAGSYEQYF
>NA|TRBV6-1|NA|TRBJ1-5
TGTGCCAGCAGTGATTTGGGGGGGAATCAGCCCCAGCATTTT
CASSDLGGNQPQHF
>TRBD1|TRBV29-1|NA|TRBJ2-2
TGCAGCGTCTATTTAGGGACAGGGGAAGACACCGGGGAGCTGTTTTTT
CSVYLGTGEDTGELFF